These 28 T cell receptor beta chains were all obtained from the same sample, sequenced in a study of T cell repertoires in cytomegalovirus infection. No cognate antigen is known for these TCRs. TCRdb re-called the reads with MiXCR, one entry per CDR3 protein. The repertoire holds about 570,000 distinct CDR3 sequences, with under 45% as singletons. The material was cultured PBMCs, obtained from culture after CMV antigen stimulation. The receptor set was obtained from a human donor in good health (CMV status not recorded). Some clones in this sample may be carry-over from other donors' samples.

The rearrangement links TRBV4-1 to TRBJ2-1; D remains unclear. Trimming shortened V by 4 bases and J by 6 bases, and 10 bases separated the two germline ends. CDR3 size: 13 residues. CDR1 MGHRA and CDR2 YSYEKL come from the germline V gene. The DNA for the CDR3 is TGCGCCAGCAGCCTGACTCGGTCCAATGAGCAGTTCTTC. This translates into CASSLTRSNEQFF.

J is TRBJ2-5 and V is TRBV20-1; D call uncertain. CDR1 DFQATT and CDR2 SNEGSKA come from the germline V gene (reference sequence). Between the trimmed V and J ends, which lost 3 bases and 7 bases, there was a span of 12 bases. This CDR3 comprises 12 residues. The CDR3 protein is CSASFQWGTQYF. DNA of the CDR3: TGCAGTGCTAGTTTTCAGTGGGGGACCCAGTACTTC.

The chain links TRBV7-8 to TRBJ2-5; the match to TRBD2 covers 9 bases. V lost 0 bases and J lost 0; bases outside the gene matches: 11. The CDR3 extends over 19 amino acids. CDR1 is SGHVS and CDR2 is FQNEAQ in the germline V gene. Here the CDR3 DNA reads TGTGCCAGCAGCTTAGCCCACCGGGGGGTAGCGGGAGACCAAGAGACCCAGTACTTC. Protein: CASSLAHRGVAGDQETQYF.

The chain uses TRBV14 and TRBJ1-1, with TRBD1 as a possible D gene (5 bases). This CDR3 has 12 residues. The germline V gene has CDR1 SGHDN and CDR2 FVKESK. Trimming stripped 1 base from V and 8 bases from J, with 8 bases between. CDR3 sequence reads: CASSQVGGEAFF. The CDR3 bases are TGTGCCAGCAGCCAAGTTGGGGGGGAAGCTTTCTTT.

This clonotype was counted a few times. The gene calls are TRBV11-2 and TRBJ1-2, with D maybe TRBD1 (6 bases). This CDR3 contains 13 residues. The germline CDR1 and CDR2 sequences are SGHAT and FQNNGV. Trimming removed 5 bases from V and 5 bases from J, with 12 bases in between. The CDR3: CASSLRDMYGYTF. DNA of the CDR3: TGTGCCAGCAGCCTCAGGGACATGTATGGCTACACCTTC. Complete variable domain (other parts from reference TRBV11-2 and TRBJ1-2): EAGVAQSPRYKIIEKRQSVAFWCNPISGHATLYWYQQILGQGPKLLIQFQNNGVVDDSQLPKDRFSAERLKGVDSTLKIQPAKLEDSAVYLCASSLRDMYGYTFGSGTRLTVV.

The gene calls are TRBV12-3 or TRBV12-4 and TRBJ2-1, with 14 bases aligning to TRBD2. The CDR3 loop spans 16 amino acids. Trimming removed 5 bases from V and 8 bases from J; junction bases left unmatched: 8. The CDR3 protein is CASSGTGTSGSYEQFF. CDR3 bases: TGTGCCAGCAGTGGAACCGGGACTAGCGGGAGCTATGAGCAGTTCTTC.

The chain combines TRBV19 with TRBJ1-1; D call uncertain. The CDR3 totals 14 residues. CDR1 and CDR2 from the germline V gene are LNHDA and SQIVND (reference sequence). Trimming left V 0 bases short and J 1 base short, with 6 bases between. The CDR3 bases are TGTGCCAGTAGTATAGATTACGCGAACACTGAAGCTTTCTTT. Amino acid sequence: CASSIDYANTEAFF.

The chain recombines TRBV7-9 with TRBJ2-1, with TRBD1 as a possible D gene (5 bases). The CDR3 is 18 residues long. The V gene's germline CDR1 is SEHNR and CDR2 FQNEAQ (reference sequence). Deletions cut 3 bases from V and 0 bases from J, with 18 bases between. CDR3 sequence (DNA): TGTGCCAGCAGCTTCCCGATTAGTGGGGCCAGCTCCTACAATGAGCAGTTCTTC. Amino acid sequence: CASSFPISGASSYNEQFF.

The gene calls are TRBV19 and TRBJ2-1, with 8 bases matching TRBD1. Germline-derived CDR1 and CDR2 are LNHDA and SQIVND (reference sequence). This CDR3 comprises 14 residues. The V segment lost 7 bases and the J segment 6 bases; nucleotides outside the gene matches: 8. The CDR3 DNA follows: TGTGCCAGTACCATAGGTACAGGGGGCAATGAGCAGTTCTTC. It yields the protein CASTIGTGGNEQFF.

J is TRBJ2-1 and V is TRBV5-5; weak D call: TRBD2 (5 bases). Germline values: CDR1 SGHKS, CDR2 YYEKEE (reference sequence). Trimming removed 0 bases at V and 3 bases at J, with 10 bases between. The CDR3 extends over 15 amino acids. The CDR3 DNA is TGTGCCAGCAGCTTGGTTGCTAGCAGCTACAATGAGCAGTTCTTC. It encodes CASSLVASSYNEQFF.

The chain combines TRBV5-4 with TRBJ1-3; tentative D call: TRBD1 (6 bases). The CDR3 consists of 13 residues. V lost 3 bases and J 8 bases, leaving 12 bases between the germline ends. Germline V gene lookup returns CDR1 SGHNT and CDR2 YYREEE (reference sequence). The CDR3 DNA follows: TGTGCCAGCAGCTCCGTCGGGGGCGACACCATATATTTT. Translating gives CASSSVGGDTIYF.

This chain joins TRBV4-3 and TRBJ2-7; D not certain. The CDR3 contains 15 residues. The V gene's germline CDR1 is LGHNA and CDR2 YSLEER. V lost 1 base to trimming and J lost 5 bases, with 15 bases between them. For the CDR3, the DNA is TGCGCCAGCAGCCAAGGACTGAGAAAGGCCCACGAGCAGTACTTC. As protein: CASSQGLRKAHEQYF.

This clonotype was counted at least ten times. The V and J genes are TRBV7-2 and TRBJ2-7, with 8 bases lining up with TRBD2. CDR3 length equals 14 residues. J gave up 2 bases and V 5 bases, and 5 bases lay outside the gene matches. The germline V gene has CDR1 SGHTA and CDR2 FQGNSA. The chain's CDR3 is CASSPRTSPYEQYF. The DNA of the CDR3 is TGTGCCAGCAGCCCCCGGACTAGCCCCTACGAGCAGTACTTC.

In this sample, this clonotype turned up a few times. The J gene is TRBJ2-7, the V gene TRBV6-6; 7 positions match TRBD2. This CDR3 has 19 amino acids. V shed 0 bases, J shed 1 base, and the junction held 15 bases outside the gene matches. Germline V gene sequence: CDR1 MNHNY, CDR2 SVGAGI (reference sequence). This CDR3 reads CASSYSMGGRTRGSYEQYF. CDR3 DNA sequence: TGTGCCAGCAGTTACTCGATGGGAGGGCGGACCCGGGGGTCCTACGAGCAGTACTTC.

The sample holds a few counts of this clonotype. This sequence joins TRBV7-2 and TRBJ2-1; D gene uncertain. This CDR3 contains 10 residues. The V gene's germline CDR1 is SGHTA and CDR2 FQGNSA. V was clipped by 1 base and J by 12 bases, with 4 bases between them. The DNA for the CDR3 is TGTGCCAGCAGCTTAGGCGGGCAGTTCTTC. Residues: CASSLGGQFF.

J is TRBJ2-1 and V is TRBV11-2; D gene ambiguous. CDR3 length: 12 amino acids. From germline, CDR1 is SGHAT and CDR2 FQNNGV. V lost 2 bases to trimming and J lost 8 bases, with 7 bases between them. CDR3 sequence reads: CASSLNFYEQFF. The DNA for the CDR3 is TGTGCCAGCAGCTTAAACTTCTATGAGCAGTTCTTC. The full variable domain, its missing parts supplied by reference TRBV11-2 and TRBJ2-1, is EAGVAQSPRYKIIEKRQSVAFWCNPISGHATLYWYQQILGQGPKLLIQFQNNGVVDDSQLPKDRFSAERLKGVDSTLKIQPAKLEDSAVYLCASSLNFYEQFFGPGTRLTVL.

J is TRBJ2-1 and V is TRBV27; D ambiguous. There are 13 residues in the CDR3. V gave up 5 bases and J gave up 6 bases, with 11 bases separating them. The germline CDR1 and CDR2 sequences are MNHEY and SMNVEV (reference sequence). As DNA, the CDR3 is TGTGCCAGCAGTGCCGGACCAATCAATGAGCAGTTCTTC. It encodes CASSAGPINEQFF.

The rearrangement uses TRBV7-6 and TRBJ2-2, with D perhaps matching TRBD1 (6 bases). Trimming removed 5 bases at V and 4 bases at J, with 20 bases between. The CDR3 has 17 residues. Germline V gene data show CDR1 as SGHVS and CDR2 as FNYEAQ. CDR3 DNA: TGTGCCAGCAGCCAGATATTCAAGCGAGGGGGCACCGGGGAGCTGTTTTTT. Translation gives CASSQIFKRGGTGELFF.

This chain connects TRBV5-1 to TRBJ2-5; D may be TRBD2 (5 bases). Germline lookup yields CDR1 SGHRS and CDR2 YFSETQ. The CDR3 runs to 16 residues. With 1 base removed from V and 2 bases from J, the gap between germline ends came to 15 bases. The CDR3 loop is CASSLIPFSGQETQYF. The CDR3 DNA reads TGCGCCAGCAGCTTGATTCCTTTTTCGGGGCAAGAGACCCAGTACTTC.

This clonotype was counted only a few times. J is TRBJ2-3 and V is TRBV7-2, with D uncertain. The V gene lost 3 bases and the J gene lost 5 bases, with 6 bases spanning the gap. CDR1 and CDR2 (germline): SGHTA, FQGNSA. The CDR3 has 12 residues. The CDR3: CASSFFRDTQYF. CDR3 DNA sequence: TGTGCCAGCAGCTTCTTCCGAGATACGCAGTATTTT. Together with reference TRBV7-2 and TRBJ2-3, the CDR3 gives the full variable domain: GAGVSQSPSNKVTEKGKDVELRCDPISGHTALYWYRQSLGQGLEFLIYFQGNSAPDKSGLPSDRFSAERTGGSVSTLTIQRTQQEDSAVYLCASSFFRDTQYFGPGTRLTVL.

Points on this clonotype: This may arise from a read error, as a much more abundant clone is one base away. The chain links TRBV7-2 to TRBJ1-6, with TRBD1 matching over 7 bases. The CDR3 contains 19 residues. From germline, CDR1 is SGHTA and CDR2 FQGNSA. Trimming removed 5 bases from V and 5 bases from J; junction bases left unmatched: 18. CDR3 nucleotides: TGTGCCAGCAGCCTCCCGAGGGGGCGGAGCAATTACCATAATTCACCCCTCCACTTT. Amino acid sequence: CASSLPRGRSNYHNSPLHF.

With respect to this clonotype: Mismatch with germline at one junction end may stem from a read error. The chain combines TRBV6-1 with TRBJ2-5; no firm D call. The CDR3 is 12 amino acids. CDR1 MNHNS and CDR2 SASEGT come from the germline V gene. The CDR3 region is CASTSPPQLGDF. Written as DNA, the CDR3 is TGTGCCAGCACCTCACCCCCTCAGTTAGGTGACTTC.

This rearrangement joins TRBV27 to TRBJ2-5, with 7 bases identical to TRBD1. Trimming took 10 bases from V and 0 from J; bases not matched to a gene: 5. This CDR3 comprises 13 residues. Germline lookup yields CDR1 MNHEY and CDR2 SMNVEV (reference sequence). This CDR3 is CAIGGQYQETQYF. CDR3 nucleotide sequence: TGTGCCATTGGGGGACAGTACCAAGAGACCCAGTACTTC.

The CDR3 DNA reads TGTGCCAGCAGATCCGGGGTATCTAGCACAGATACGCAGTATTTT. This sequence encodes CASRSGVSSTDTQYF. This chain connects TRBV2 to TRBJ2-3, with D tentatively TRBD2 (5 bases). The CDR3 is made up of 15 amino acids. V gave up 6 bases and J gave up 0 bases, with 13 bases separating them. CDR1 is SNHLY and CDR2 is FYNNEI in the germline V gene.

This clonotype was seen a few times. The V gene is TRBV10-3, the J gene TRBJ1-1; the D is unclear. Germline CDR1 reads ENHRY; CDR2 reads SYGVKD. V was clipped by 5 bases and J by 0 bases, with 4 bases between them. CDR3 length: 12 amino acids. The CDR3 DNA sequence: TGTGCCATCAGTTTCATGAACACTGAAGCTTTCTTT. Translated: CAISFMNTEAFF.

The chain couples TRBV7-6 to TRBJ2-3; the D is unclear. Between the trimmed V and J ends, which lost 1 base and 3 bases, there was a span of 8 bases. The CDR3 sequence is 14 residues long. Germline V gives CDR1 SGHVS, CDR2 FNYEAQ. CDR3 DNA sequence: TGTGCCAGCAGCTTAGTAAGCGAGACAGATACGCAGTATTTT. Its protein is CASSLVSETDTQYF.

V and J are TRBV7-2 and TRBJ2-1, with 14 bases matching TRBD2. J was trimmed by 8 bases and V by 5 bases; bases with no gene match: 8. The length of the CDR3 is 16 residues. CDR1 and CDR2 (germline): SGHTA, FQGNSA. CDR3 loop: CASSGGTSGSFDEQFF. In DNA, the CDR3 is TGTGCCAGCAGCGGTGGGACTAGCGGGAGTTTCGATGAGCAGTTCTTC.

This chain links TRBV6-2 or TRBV6-3 with TRBJ2-7; D is ambiguous. Per germline, CDR1 MNHEY and CDR2 SVGEGT. V lost 2 bases and J 1 base, leaving 9 bases between the germline ends. CDR3 length equals 14 residues. In nucleotides, the CDR3 is TGTGCCAGCAGTTACGGGGTGGGGTCCTACGAGCAGTACTTC. This encodes CASSYGVGSYEQYF.